The 24 T cell receptor beta chains reported below all come from one sample, sequenced in a study of T cell responses to AZD1222 COVID-19 vaccine. TCRdb keeps only in-frame clones here, not all; method: immunoSEQ multiplex PCR. Here the sample spans about 120,000 clones, 85% to 90% being singletons. The specimen was peripheral blood, collected on day 0 of AZD1222 vaccination. These receptors were collected from an adult in good health.

The chain links TRBV7-9 to TRBJ2-7, with D possibly matching TRBD2 (5 bases). The CDR3 consists of 12 residues. Germline loops: CDR1 SEHNR, CDR2 FQNEAQ (reference sequence). V lost 6 bases and J 6 bases, leaving 12 bases between the germline ends. CDR3 sequence reads: CASRRTQGEQYF. The DNA for the CDR3 is TGTGCCAGCAGACGGACTCAAGGCGAGCAGTACTTC.

This clone is a singleton in its sample. V is TRBV19 and J is TRBJ2-1; 14 bases agree with TRBD2. In germline, CDR1 is LNHDA, CDR2 SQIVND (reference sequence). J lost 6 bases, V lost 5 bases, and 30 bases had no gene match. The CDR3 spans 24 residues. The CDR3 loop reads CASSLKWTSGRMGWDDYHTNEQFF. In DNA form, the CDR3 reads TGTGCCAGTAGTTTAAAATGGACTAGCGGGAGGATGGGATGGGATGATTACCACACCAATGAGCAGTTCTTC.

The chain recombines TRBV12-3 or TRBV12-4 with TRBJ1-1, with unresolved D. CDR3 length: 13 residues. V was clipped by 6 bases and J by 1 base, with 9 bases between them. CDR3 protein: CASRAPSNTEAFF. The CDR3 region has the DNA TGTGCCAGCAGGGCACCATCGAACACTGAAGCTTTCTTT.

The chain uses TRBV28 and TRBJ2-2; the match to TRBD2 covers 8 bases. CDR3 length equals 15 residues. Germline CDR1 MDHEN, CDR2 SYDVKM. Trimming removed 10 bases from V and 5 bases from J; junction bases left unmatched: 12. The CDR3 loop reads CATEVPGGETGELFF. For the CDR3, the DNA is TGTGCCACCGAAGTCCCGGGAGGGGAAACCGGGGAGCTGTTTTTT. The variable domain in full, with the rest retrieved from reference TRBV28 and TRBJ2-2, is DVKVTQSSRYLVKRTGEKVFLECVQDMDHENMFWYRQDPGLGLRLIYFSYDVKMKEKGDIPEGYSVSREKKERFSLILESASTNQTSMYLCATEVPGGETGELFFGEGSRLTVL.

V and J are TRBV11-2 and TRBJ2-3; the D gene is possibly TRBD2 (7 bases). Trimming left V 5 bases short and J 2 bases short, with 17 bases between. This CDR3 is built from 16 residues. The germline V gene encodes CDR1 SGHAT and CDR2 FQNNGV. The chain's CDR3 is CASSPWGGRFTDTQYF. The DNA for the CDR3 is TGTGCCAGCAGCCCTTGGGGGGGCAGATTCACAGATACGCAGTATTTT.

The chain links TRBV15 to TRBJ2-4; D may correspond to TRBD1 or TRBD2 (5 bases each). Germline CDR1 is LNHNV and CDR2 is YYDKDF (reference sequence). Trimming cost V 3 bases and J 1 base, with 16 bases left between them. The CDR3 is 17 residues long. The CDR3 is CATSSFEAREAKNIQYF. CDR3 bases: TGTGCCACCAGCAGTTTTGAGGCCAGGGAGGCCAAAAACATTCAGTACTTC.

This sequence joins TRBV3-1 (or the pseudogene TRBV3-2) and TRBJ2-7, with 7 bases that match TRBD1. The germline V gene has CDR1 LGHDT and CDR2 YNNKEL (reference sequence). J gave up 0 bases and V 1 base, and 6 bases lay outside the gene matches. This CDR3 has 16 amino acids. The CDR3 reads CASSQGLRTGSYEQYF. The CDR3 coding sequence is TGTGCCAGCAGCCAAGGCCTCCGGACAGGCTCCTACGAGCAGTACTTC.

This chain connects TRBV12-3 or TRBV12-4 to TRBJ2-1; the D gene could be TRBD1 or TRBD2 (5 bases each). The CDR3 runs to 12 residues. Between the trimmed V and J ends, which lost 3 bases and 11 bases, there was a span of 11 bases. The CDR3 DNA reads as TGTGCCAGCAGTTTGAAATGGGGACAGCAGTTCTTC. Protein product: CASSLKWGQQFF.

The chain joins TRBV5-4 to TRBJ2-7; the match to TRBD1 covers 11 bases. The germline V gene has CDR1 SGHNT and CDR2 YYREEE (reference sequence). CDR3 length: 14 amino acids. The V gene end was trimmed by 5 bases and the J gene end by 4 bases; junction bases not matched to a gene: 5. CDR3 in amino acids: CASRSDRGPYEQYF. CDR3 coding DNA: TGTGCCAGCAGGTCGGACAGGGGGCCTTACGAGCAGTACTTC.

This chain links TRBV30 with TRBJ1-2; unclear D gene. Deletions cut 3 bases from V and 8 bases from J, with 19 bases between. This CDR3 region has 14 residues. The germline gives CDR1 GTSNPN, CDR2 SVGIG (reference sequence). The CDR3 region is CAWSLEVSIGGYTF. CDR3 nucleotides: TGTGCCTGGAGCCTAGAGGTCTCAATAGGGGGCTACACCTTC.

The chain uses TRBV6-6 and TRBJ2-3, with D possibly TRBD2 on 5 matching bases. Per germline, CDR1 MNHNY and CDR2 SVGAGI (reference sequence). CDR3 length equals 16 residues. Between the trimmed V and J ends, which lost 4 bases and 3 bases, there was a span of 17 bases. The CDR3, as DNA: TGTGCCAGCAGTTTCCGAGGAACGGGCGGGACAGATACGCAGTATTTT. As protein: CASSFRGTGGTDTQYF.

The chain employs TRBV12-3 or TRBV12-4 and TRBJ1-2; TRBD1 might be the D (5 bases). With 2 bases removed from V and 6 bases from J, the gap between germline ends came to 7 bases. CDR3 length: 12 residues. As DNA, the CDR3 is TGTGCCAGCAGTTTAAGGGGAAATGGCTACACCTTC. Translation gives CASSLRGNGYTF.

V is TRBV18 and J is TRBJ1-6; a possible D gene is TRBD1 (5 bases). CDR1 and CDR2 (germline): KGHSH, LQKENI. The CDR3 totals 15 residues. Deletions cut 1 base from V and 9 bases from J, with 13 bases between. CDR3 DNA sequence: TGTGCCAGCTCACCACGAGGGGAGGGGAGTTCACCCCTCCACTTT. Protein sequence: CASSPRGEGSSPLHF.

V gene TRBV4-2 combines with J gene TRBJ2-5; 7 nucleotides line up with TRBD1. V lost 4 bases to trimming and J lost 4 bases; unmatched junction nucleotides: 9. The germline V gene has CDR1 LGHNA and CDR2 YNFKEQ. The CDR3 is made up of 15 amino acids. This chain's CDR3 is CASSPRQGRVETQYF. CDR3 sequence (DNA): TGTGCCAGCAGCCCCAGACAGGGTCGAGTAGAGACCCAGTACTTC.

The rearrangement uses TRBV14 and TRBJ1-4; D remains ambiguous. The CDR3 consists of 16 residues. V dropped 1 base and J dropped 7 bases, with 16 bases sitting between them. Germline CDR1 reads SGHDN; CDR2 reads FVKESK. This CDR3 is CASSQADIGRGEKLFF. CDR3 nucleotide sequence: TGTGCCAGCAGCCAAGCCGACATAGGGAGAGGTGAAAAACTGTTTTTT. Looking up the rest from reference TRBV14 and TRBJ1-4 gives the full variable domain: EAGVTQFPSHSVIEKGQTVTLRCDPISGHDNLYWYRRVMGKEIKFLLHFVKESKQDESGMPNNRFLAERTGGTYSTLKVQPAELEDSGVYFCASSQADIGRGEKLFFGSGTQLSVL.

The V gene is TRBV5-1, the J gene TRBJ2-7; tentatively, D is TRBD1 or TRBD2 (5 bases each). Germline-derived CDR1 and CDR2 are SGHRS and YFSETQ. V gave up 4 bases and J gave up 9 bases, with 17 bases separating them. CDR3 length equals 13 residues. The CDR3 DNA follows: TGCGCCAGCAGCCCAGGGACGGACTCCCGGCAGTACTTC. Protein product: CASSPGTDSRQYF. The full variable domain, with the rest looked up from reference TRBV5-1 and TRBJ2-7, is KAGVTQTPRYLIKTRGQQVTLSCSPISGHRSVSWYQQTPGQGLQFLFEYFSETQRNKGNFPGRFSGRQFSNSRSEMNVSTLELGDSALYLCASSPGTDSRQYFGPGTRLTVT.

This clone was detected once. This chain connects TRBV12-3 or TRBV12-4 to TRBJ1-3, with D uncertain. Between the trimmed V and J ends, which lost 5 bases and 8 bases, there was a span of 7 bases. The CDR3 covers 11 residues. The CDR3 DNA reads TGTGCCAGCAGTCCGGAGCACACCATATATTTT. Translation gives CASSPEHTIYF.

The genes are TRBV6-6 and TRBJ2-2, with 7 bases lining up with TRBD2. The CDR3 covers 15 residues. CDR1 is MNHNY, CDR2 SVGAGI, per germline (reference sequence). Germline trimming cut 11 bases from V and 0 bases from J; bases unmatched to any gene: 9. The CDR3 spells CAHSPRGANTGELFF. The DNA for the CDR3 is TGTGCCCACAGCCCCCGGGGGGCGAACACCGGGGAGCTGTTTTTT.

This chain joins TRBV27 and TRBJ2-1, with TRBD2 matching over 14 bases. The CDR3 is made up of 19 amino acids. With 6 bases clipped from V and 7 bases from J, the junction kept 17 bases outside the gene matches. CDR1 is MNHEY and CDR2 is SMNVEV in the germline V gene (reference sequence). This CDR3 reads CASRRRSGLAGVGQNEQFF. In nucleotides, the CDR3 is TGTGCCAGCAGGCGACGTTCGGGACTAGCGGGAGTAGGTCAAAATGAGCAGTTCTTC.

The table lists this clone with a few counts. The same CDR3 is also encoded by other DNA sequences in this sample. This chain links TRBV19 with TRBJ1-2; 7 positions agree with TRBD1. The CDR3 has 15 amino acids. Germline V gene sequence: CDR1 LNHDA, CDR2 SQIVND (reference sequence). J was trimmed by 2 bases and V by 6 bases; bases with no gene match: 9. The CDR3 is CASRQGQAENYGYTF. The CDR3 region has the DNA TGTGCCAGTAGACAAGGACAGGCGGAGAACTATGGCTACACCTTC.

The chain couples TRBV7-8 to TRBJ1-1; D call uncertain. This CDR3 comprises 14 residues. The germline gives CDR1 SGHVS, CDR2 FQNEAQ. Trimming took off 5 bases at V and 0 bases at J, with 10 bases between the two ends. The CDR3 region has the DNA TGTGCCAGCAGCGCTGACAATCTGAACACTGAAGCTTTCTTT. Protein product: CASSADNLNTEAFF.

This clone was counted once. This sequence joins TRBV10-3 and TRBJ1-1, with TRBD1 as a possible D gene (5 bases). The CDR3 totals 12 residues. Germline lookup yields CDR1 ENHRY and CDR2 SYGVKD. The V and J ends lost 8 bases and 3 bases respectively, with 10 bases between them. The CDR3 loop is CAIAGRDTEAFF. Here the CDR3 DNA reads TGTGCCATCGCGGGACGAGACACTGAAGCTTTCTTT.

This clone was found once. This chain joins TRBV6-2 or TRBV6-3 and TRBJ2-5, with a possible D match to TRBD1 (5 bases). The germline V gene encodes CDR1 MNHEY and CDR2 SVGEGT. The V end was cut by 5 bases, the J end by 2 bases, with 21 bases between. The CDR3 spans 17 residues. CDR3 DNA sequence: TGTGCCAGCAGTAAAGGAGCGACAGAAACTTCACAAGAGACCCAGTACTTC. Protein: CASSKGATETSQETQYF.

This chain uses TRBV7-8 with TRBJ2-3; 7 bases fit TRBD2. CDR3 length: 18 amino acids. The V and J ends lost 5 bases and 2 bases, in that order; junction bases with no gene match: 16. Per the germline V gene, CDR1 is SGHVS and CDR2 is FQNEAQ. CDR3: CASSPASRLASPTDTQYF. The CDR3 DNA reads TGTGCCAGCAGCCCCGCCAGCAGACTAGCAAGCCCCACAGATACGCAGTATTTT.